The sequence of this TCR beta chain was determined in a study of T cells in Graves' hyperthyroidism and ophthalmopathy. Overall study results and limits: A model using 13 V-J features told ophthalmopathy apart from stable hyperthyroidism.

The investigators amplified TCR beta CDR3 regions from RNA transcripts. Researchers ran a first-round RT-PCR on the TCR CDR3 using the HTBI primer set. TCRdb re-derived calls from the multiplex PCR reads in MiXCR, one entry per CDR3 protein. The data hold some 510,000 distinct CDR3 sequences, with 46% observed a single time. Patients between 18 and 65 years old had hyperthyroidism, newly diagnosed and lasting under 2 months. Together with thyroid ultrasound, orbital computed tomography, serum thyroxine and TRAb, clinical symptoms were used for diagnoses. This clonotype was counted only a few times. The antigen is unknown. The CDR3 contains 15 residues. Germline V gene sequence: CDR1 SGHRS, CDR2 YFSETQ. With 3 bases removed from V and 0 bases from J, the gap between germline ends came to 13 bases.

The rearrangement joins TRBV5-1 to TRBJ2-7; the D gene could be TRBD1 or TRBD2 (5 bases each). Sequencing used peripheral blood or thyroid tissue (not recorded which). This sequence was found in a woman between 18 and 29 years old with Graves' hyperthyroidism. CDR3: CASSWDGIISYEQYF. Here the CDR3 DNA reads TGCGCCAGCAGCTGGGACGGGATTATCTCCTACGAGCAGTACTTC.